The 21 T cell receptor beta chains presented below share a single source sample, sequenced in a study of monozygotic twins with inflammatory bowel disease. TCRdb re-called the 5' RACE reads and gives one entry per CDR3 protein, without DNA. This sample contains about 420,000 distinct CDR3 sequences. The source material was blood. The origin of the receptors is a human donor with ulcerative colitis or Crohn's disease, or a healthy co-twin of an affected twin (not recorded which).

The rearrangement joins TRBV9 to TRBJ1-6; absent DNA, TCRdb's TRBD1 call cannot be checked. Germline V CDR1 and CDR2: SGDLS, YYNGEE. The CDR3 runs to 14 residues. CDR3 region: CASSESQGNSPLHF.

The chain joins TRBV20-1 to TRBJ2-1. Germline values: CDR1 DFQATT, CDR2 SNEGSKA (reference sequence). The CDR3 has 15 amino acids. This CDR3 reads CSASVLQGPYNEQFF.

The chain carries TRBV10-3 and TRBJ2-3; with no DNA, the TCRdb D assignment of TRBD1 cannot be verified. The CDR3 sequence is 15 residues long. Germline CDR1 reads ENHRY; CDR2 reads SYGVKD. The CDR3 spells CAISESIGTTDTQYF.

This chain joins TRBV20-1 and TRBJ1-1; with no DNA, the TCRdb D assignment of TRBD1 cannot be verified. The length of the CDR3 is 13 residues. Per germline, CDR1 DFQATT and CDR2 SNEGSKA (reference sequence). CDR3 in amino acids: CRARGRGNTEAFF.

This chain joins TRBV5-1 and TRBJ2-3. The germline V gene has CDR1 SGHRS and CDR2 YFSETQ. The CDR3 is 13 residues long. The CDR3 loop is CASSITSADTQYF.

The chain couples TRBV29-1 to TRBJ1-2. The CDR3 length is 11 residues. Germline-derived CDR1 and CDR2 are SQVTM and ANQGSEA. This CDR3 reads CSVARGYGYTF.

The chain couples TRBV6-1 to TRBJ2-3; TCRdb gives TRBD2 as the D gene, but with no DNA this cannot be confirmed. The germline V gene encodes CDR1 MNHNS and CDR2 SASEGT. The CDR3 extends over 14 amino acids. The CDR3 protein is CAIRAAGGGDTQYF.

This chain uses TRBV5-1 with TRBJ2-1; TCRdb outputs TRBD2, but without DNA this stays unchecked. Per germline, CDR1 SGHRS and CDR2 YFSETQ. The CDR3 loop spans 15 amino acids. CDR3 sequence: CASREASGGAAEQFF. Full variable domain (remainder filled in from reference TRBV5-1 and TRBJ2-1): KAGVTQTPRYLIKTRGQQVTLSCSPISGHRSVSWYQQTPGQGLQFLFEYFSETQRNKGNFPGRFSGRQFSNSRSEMNVSTLELGDSALYLCASREASGGAAEQFFGPGTRLTVL.

J is TRBJ1-1 and V is TRBV28; there is no DNA to check the TCRdb D call of TRBD1. The CDR3 loop spans 15 amino acids. Germline V gene data show CDR1 as MDHEN and CDR2 as SYDVKM. This CDR3 reads CASSFTSWTAPSAFF.

The J gene is TRBJ2-7, the V gene TRBV7-8; TCRdb designates TRBD1, a call that cannot be tested without DNA. The CDR3 has 14 amino acids. The germline CDR1 and CDR2 sequences are SGHVS and FQNEAQ. CDR3 residues: CASSFSGPLYEQYF.

The rearrangement links TRBV5-6 to TRBJ1-3. CDR3 length equals 15 residues. Per germline, CDR1 SGHDT and CDR2 YYEEEE. CDR3 loop: CASSIGRSKGNTIYF.

The chain combines TRBV28 with TRBJ1-6; TCRdb selects TRBD1, and the lack of DNA leaves this call unchecked. Germline V gene lookup returns CDR1 MDHEN and CDR2 SYDVKM. This CDR3 contains 13 residues. CDR3 sequence: CATWDRGNSPLHF.

V gene TRBV19 combines with J gene TRBJ2-2; TCRdb proposes TRBD2, but this gene call is untestable without DNA. The CDR3 runs 17 residues. Germline V gene lookup returns CDR1 LNHDA and CDR2 SQIVND (reference sequence). The chain's CDR3 is CASSTGLAGSYTGELFF.

V is TRBV20-1 and J is TRBJ1-1; TCRdb reports TRBD1, a call that lacks DNA to check it against. CDR3 size: 15 residues. Germline lookup yields CDR1 DFQATT and CDR2 SNEGSKA (reference sequence). The CDR3 reads CSARGGARRGTEAFF.

The V call is TRBV7-2, the J call TRBJ1-5; without DNA, the TCRdb call of TRBD1 cannot be checked. Germline V gene sequence: CDR1 SGHTA, CDR2 FQGNSA. CDR3 length equals 16 residues. CDR3: CASSPRPRGSNQPQHF.

The V call is TRBV5-6, the J call TRBJ2-5; without DNA, the TCRdb call of TRBD1 cannot be checked. The CDR3 runs 13 residues. CDR1 is SGHDT and CDR2 is YYEEEE in the germline V gene. The chain's CDR3 is CASSSRDIETQYF.

V and J are TRBV7-7 and TRBJ2-1; the TRBD1 assignment by TCRdb is unverifiable without DNA. CDR3 length: 14 residues. Germline CDR1 and CDR2: SSHAT and FNYEAQ (reference sequence). CDR3 loop: CASSSSPGDNEQFF.

The V call is TRBV7-9, the J call TRBJ2-7. Per the germline V gene, CDR1 is SEHNR and CDR2 is FQNEAQ (reference sequence). This CDR3 spans 13 amino acids. The CDR3 sequence: CASSHTTHYEQYF.

V is TRBV3-1 and J is TRBJ1-5; TCRdb designates TRBD1, a call that cannot be tested without DNA. The CDR3 is 15 residues long. Germline V gene lookup returns CDR1 LGHDT and CDR2 YNNKEL (reference sequence). The CDR3 protein is CASSQIGGYNQPQHF.

The chain links TRBV18 to TRBJ2-3. From germline, CDR1 is KGHSH and CDR2 LQKENI. The CDR3 runs to 11 residues. CDR3 in amino acids: CASSPSNTQYF.

This chain joins TRBV11-3 and TRBJ2-1; no DNA is available, so the TRBD1 call from TCRdb remains unchecked. CDR1 and CDR2 from the germline V gene are SGHNT and YENEEA. The CDR3 spans 14 residues. CDR3 residues: CASSLVRGNNEQFF.